This TCR beta chain was recorded in a study of T cells in Graves' hyperthyroidism and ophthalmopathy. Study-wide context: Blood from the periphery was taken at initial diagnosis, before any treatment.

Germline V gives CDR1 MDHEN, CDR2 SYDVKM. V was shortened by 6 bases and J by 4 bases, with 22 bases between the two germline ends. The CDR3 sequence is 17 residues long. This clonotype came up many times. In making diagnoses, clinical symptoms, serum thyroxine and TRAb, thyroid ultrasound and orbital computed tomography were all used. The investigators amplified TCR beta CDR3 regions from RNA transcripts. A set of HTBI primers served as the primers for a first-round RT-PCR of the TCR CDR3. TCRdb re-derived calls from the multiplex PCR reads in MiXCR, one entry per CDR3 protein. This sample has over 500,000 distinct CDR3 sequences, with approximately 17% found just once.

The J gene is TRBJ1-5, the V gene TRBV28; D unresolved. This sequence originates from a young woman with Graves' ophthalmopathy. Material for sequencing was blood. The CDR3 DNA follows: TGTGCCAGCAGCCCGGAAATTGGAGGGATTGGAAATCAGCCCCAGCATTTT. Amino acids: CASSPEIGGIGNQPQHF.